This section outlines one T cell receptor (beta chain) sequence together with its context. Its antigen is not identified. Trimming pared 1 base from V and 1 base from J, leaving 9 bases between. This CDR3 is built from 14 residues. Germline V gives CDR1 SGHRS, CDR2 YFSETQ. The entry originates in a study of cytomegalovirus exposure and HLA in healthy donors. The wider study: Of some 400 genotyped donors, approximately 80% clustered with self-reported Caucasian donors. General study results and limits: When the data were analyzed later, several of the most significant clusters appeared to be linked to common viral pathogens. Segments of the TCR beta V type were, in most cases, productive about 90% or about 30% of the time in an earlier analysis.

At sampling all donors were nominally healthy, likely with unrecorded immune exposures. Primers: 60 Vbeta forward and 13 Jbeta reverse. Clones were sequenced by immunoSEQ multiplex PCR, and TCRdb holds only the in-frame ones, with some missing. This sample has 130,000 to 150,000 clones, with 77% found just once. Sequencing was carried out using PBMCs. The clonotype comes from a woman in her forties or fifties in good health and CMV-seronegative. This chain links TRBV5-1 with TRBJ2-7, with D possibly being TRBD1 (5 bases). This chain's CDR3 is CASSLQTASYEQYF. DNA of the CDR3: TGCGCCAGCAGCTTGCAGACAGCATCCTACGAGCAGTACTTC.